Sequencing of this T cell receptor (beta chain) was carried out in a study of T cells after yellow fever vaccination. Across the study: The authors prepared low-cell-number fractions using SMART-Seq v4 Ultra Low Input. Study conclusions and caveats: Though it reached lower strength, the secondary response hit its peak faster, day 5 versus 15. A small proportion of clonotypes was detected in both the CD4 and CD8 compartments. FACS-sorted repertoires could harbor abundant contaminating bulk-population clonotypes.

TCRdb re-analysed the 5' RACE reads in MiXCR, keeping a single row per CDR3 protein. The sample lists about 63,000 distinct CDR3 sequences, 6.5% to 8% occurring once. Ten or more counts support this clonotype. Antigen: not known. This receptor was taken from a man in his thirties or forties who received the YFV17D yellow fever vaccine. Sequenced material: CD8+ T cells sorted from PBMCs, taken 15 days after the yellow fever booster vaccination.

CDR3 in amino acids: CATSRDQGHRPYEQYF. CDR3 nucleotides: TGTGCCACCAGCAGAGATCAGGGACACCGCCCCTACGAGCAGTACTTC. The chain combines TRBV15 with TRBJ2-7, with D perhaps matching TRBD1 (6 bases). CDR1 LNHNV and CDR2 YYDKDF come from the germline V gene (reference sequence). There are 16 residues in the CDR3. Trimming shortened V by 0 bases and J by 2 bases, and 14 bases separated the two germline ends.